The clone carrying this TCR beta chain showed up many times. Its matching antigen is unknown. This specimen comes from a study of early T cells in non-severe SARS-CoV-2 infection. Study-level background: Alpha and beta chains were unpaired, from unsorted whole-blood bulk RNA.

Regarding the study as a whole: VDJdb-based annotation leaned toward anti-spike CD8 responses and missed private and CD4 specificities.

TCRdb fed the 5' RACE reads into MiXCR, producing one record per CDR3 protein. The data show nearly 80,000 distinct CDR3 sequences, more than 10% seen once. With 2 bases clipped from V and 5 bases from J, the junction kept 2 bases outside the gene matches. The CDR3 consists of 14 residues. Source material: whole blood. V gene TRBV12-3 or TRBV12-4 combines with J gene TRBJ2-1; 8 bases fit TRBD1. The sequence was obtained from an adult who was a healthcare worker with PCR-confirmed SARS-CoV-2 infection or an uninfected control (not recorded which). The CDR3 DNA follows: TGTGCCAGCAGTTTACAGGGGGCGGACAATGAGCAGTTCTTC. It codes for CASSLQGADNEQFF.